Presented here are 5 T cell receptor beta chains from one specimen sequenced in a study of CD4 T cells in relation to SARS-CoV-2 and coronaviruses. The unexposed donors gave CD4+ T cells in about 2011-2019, prior to COVID-19. Isolation of CD4+ T cells took place after 10 days in culture. The method was immunoSEQ multiplex PCR; TCRdb's version includes in-frame clones alone and lacks a portion of them. The sample lists some 14,000 clones, roughly 80% occurring once. Their antigen targets remain unknown. The material sequenced was CD4+ T cells from PBMCs, cultured in vitro. The receptors shown here come from a human donor in good health.

This clone was seen once. V gene TRBV19 combines with J gene TRBJ2-5; 8 bases agree with TRBD2. Germline V gives CDR1 LNHDA, CDR2 SQIVND (reference sequence). The V segment lost 3 bases and the J segment 3 bases; nucleotides outside the gene matches: 6. CDR3 size: 15 residues. CDR3 sequence: CASSIMPAGEETQYF. CDR3 coding DNA: TGTGCCAGTAGTATTATGCCAGCGGGAGAAGAGACCCAGTACTTC.

The V gene is TRBV6-6, the J gene TRBJ2-7, with a weak D call TRBD1 (6 bases). V gave up 4 bases and J gave up 3 bases, with 16 bases separating them. The V gene's germline CDR1 is MNHNY and CDR2 SVGAGI (reference sequence). This CDR3 is built from 15 residues. In nucleotides, the CDR3 is TGTGCCAGCAGTTTGCCGGACAGACCACACTACGAGCAGTACTTC. Protein sequence: CASSLPDRPHYEQYF.

V is TRBV5-1 and J is TRBJ2-3; the match to TRBD1 covers 8 bases. J lost 2 bases, V lost 3 bases, and 2 bases had no gene match. In germline, CDR1 is SGHRS, CDR2 YFSETQ. The CDR3 length is 14 residues. The CDR3 sequence: CASSSGQATDTQYF. The CDR3 DNA sequence: TGCGCCAGCAGCTCGGGACAGGCCACAGATACGCAGTATTTT.

The genes are TRBV18 and TRBJ2-5; 9 positions match TRBD1. V was clipped by 0 bases and J by 4 bases; unmatched bases: 3. Germline V gene lookup returns CDR1 KGHSH and CDR2 LQKENI. This CDR3 region has 15 residues. CDR3 protein: CASSPPTGGSETQYF. DNA for the CDR3: TGTGCCAGCTCACCACCAACAGGGGGCTCAGAGACCCAGTACTTC.

This chain uses TRBV3-1 (or the pseudogene TRBV3-2) with TRBJ2-7; weak D call: TRBD2 (6 bases). Trimming stripped 1 base from V and 3 bases from J, with 16 bases between. This CDR3 spans 16 amino acids. Germline values: CDR1 LGHDT, CDR2 YNNKEL (reference sequence). CDR3 loop: CASSQGVPSAVYEQYF. The DNA for the CDR3 is TGTGCCAGCAGCCAAGGAGTTCCTAGCGCGGTCTACGAGCAGTACTTC.